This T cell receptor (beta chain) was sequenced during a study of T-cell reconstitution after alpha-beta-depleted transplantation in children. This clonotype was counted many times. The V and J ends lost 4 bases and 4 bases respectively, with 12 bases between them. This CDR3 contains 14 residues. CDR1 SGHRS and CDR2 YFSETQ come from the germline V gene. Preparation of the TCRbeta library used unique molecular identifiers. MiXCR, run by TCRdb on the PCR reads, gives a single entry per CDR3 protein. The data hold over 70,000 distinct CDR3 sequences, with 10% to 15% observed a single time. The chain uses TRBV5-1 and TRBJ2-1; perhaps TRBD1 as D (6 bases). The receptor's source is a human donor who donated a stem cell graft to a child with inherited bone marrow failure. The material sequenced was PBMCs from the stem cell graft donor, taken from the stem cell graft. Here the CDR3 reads CASSMTGRYNEQFF. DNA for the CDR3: TGCGCCAGCAGCATGACAGGACGGTACAATGAGCAGTTCTTC.